These 20 T cell receptor beta chains originate from one sample sequenced in a study of T-cell reconstitution after alpha-beta-depleted transplantation in children. TCRbeta library preparation incorporated unique molecular identifiers. MiXCR, run by TCRdb on the PCR reads, gives a single entry per CDR3 protein. The table has some 830,000 distinct CDR3 sequences, about 16% seen once. The input for sequencing was PBMCs, mostly from graft donor cells, taken 360 days after TCRalphabeta/CD19-depleted stem cell transplant. The receptors were sampled from a male patient younger than 18 who had a stem cell transplant for acute lymphoblastic leukemia, so the T cells may come from the graft donor.

This chain links TRBV6-5 with TRBJ1-3; D not resolved. V was cut by 5 bases and J by 0 bases, with 14 bases left in between. This CDR3 region has 16 residues. Germline V lookup: CDR1 MNHEY, CDR2 SVGAGI. For the CDR3, the DNA is TGTGCCAGCAGTCACCACGATCTATTCTCTGGAAACACCATATATTTT. Translating it yields CASSHHDLFSGNTIYF.

This clonotype occurred a few times. V and J are TRBV5-1 and TRBJ2-7, with D maybe TRBD2 (7 bases). CDR1 and CDR2 from the germline V gene are SGHRS and YFSETQ. The CDR3 covers 14 residues. The V gene lost 7 bases and the J gene lost 0 bases, with 14 bases spanning the gap. For the CDR3, the DNA is TGCGCCAGCTGCCTAGGGGGGGCCTCCTACGAGCAGTACTTC. Translated, it gives CASCLGGASYEQYF.

This clonotype has only a few counts. The V and J genes are TRBV29-1 and TRBJ2-7; weak D call: TRBD2 (7 bases). CDR1 and CDR2 (germline): SQVTM, ANQGSEA. Trimming cost V 6 bases and J 5 bases, with 17 bases left between them. The CDR3 length is 13 residues. The CDR3 sequence: CSVTAGAHNEQYF. CDR3 DNA: TGCAGCGTGACCGCGGGGGCGCACAACGAGCAGTACTTC.

This clonotype was picked up a small number of times. The V gene is TRBV7-8, the J gene TRBJ2-3; a weak D match, TRBD1 (7 bases). The CDR3 sequence is 15 residues long. Per germline, CDR1 SGHVS and CDR2 FQNEAQ. V lost 4 bases, J lost 1 base, and 12 bases lay in between. CDR3 sequence reads: CASSSRGVGTDTQYF. As DNA, the CDR3 is TGTGCCAGCAGCTCCAGGGGGGTCGGCACAGATACGCAGTATTTT.

The CDR3, as DNA: TGTGCCAGCTCACCAGAACTAGTTGTAGGCGAGCAGTACTTC. It is translated as CASSPELVVGEQYF. This sequence joins TRBV18 and TRBJ2-7, with D maybe TRBD2 (5 bases). Germline lookup yields CDR1 KGHSH and CDR2 LQKENI. V dropped 2 bases and J dropped 6 bases, with 14 bases sitting between them. This CDR3 is 14 amino acids long.

The V and J genes are TRBV13 and TRBJ2-3, with TRBD2 matching over 11 bases. V was pared by 8 bases and J by 3 bases, with 10 bases of the junction left unmatched. The CDR3 is made up of 16 amino acids. Germline CDR1 reads PRHDT; CDR2 reads FYEKMQ (reference sequence). CDR3: CASGIKGTSGTDTQYF. In DNA, the CDR3 is TGTGCCAGCGGAATCAAAGGGACTAGCGGAACAGATACGCAGTATTTT.

This clonotype turned up a few times. The J gene is TRBJ2-1, the V gene TRBV12-3 or TRBV12-4; 15 nucleotides align to TRBD2. CDR3 size: 16 residues. V trimming: 3 bases; J trimming: 6 bases; junction bases outside the gene matches: 3. The CDR3 DNA sequence: TGTGCCAGCAGTTTGAGGGGACTAGCGGGGGGCAATGAGCAGTTCTTC. Residues: CASSLRGLAGGNEQFF.

This clonotype turned up a few times. The V and J genes are TRBV15 and TRBJ2-1, with 14 positions matching TRBD2. The CDR3 runs to 19 residues. J was trimmed by 8 bases and V by 5 bases; bases with no gene match: 17. The germline gives CDR1 LNHNV, CDR2 YYDKDF (reference sequence). The CDR3 reads CATSPRIQGLAGVDYEQFF. CDR3 in DNA: TGTGCCACCAGCCCCCGAATCCAGGGACTAGCGGGAGTTGACTATGAGCAGTTCTTC.

This sequence joins TRBV7-2 and TRBJ1-6; unclear D gene. The germline V gene has CDR1 SGHTA and CDR2 FQGNSA. Trimming cost V 4 bases and J 5 bases, with 9 bases left between them. This CDR3 is built from 14 residues. CDR3 loop: CASSSPVHNSPLHF. For the CDR3, the DNA is TGTGCCAGCAGCTCCCCGGTCCATAATTCACCCCTCCACTTT.

This clonotype has a handful of counts. The chain links TRBV10-3 to TRBJ2-5; TRBD2 agrees at 13 bases. V lost 4 bases, J lost 2 bases, and 4 bases stayed unmatched. The CDR3 runs 16 residues. Germline CDR1 and CDR2: ENHRY and SYGVKD. The CDR3 spells CAISAGTSGTQETQYF. CDR3 nucleotides: TGTGCCATCAGTGCCGGGACTAGCGGGACACAAGAGACCCAGTACTTC.

This clonotype was detected many times. The chain links TRBV10-3 to TRBJ1-2, with D unclear. Germline CDR1 ENHRY, CDR2 SYGVKD. The V gene lost 3 bases and the J gene lost 4 bases, with 9 bases spanning the gap. The CDR3 loop spans 13 amino acids. The CDR3 loop reads CAISDVQAYGYTF. CDR3 DNA sequence: TGTGCCATCAGTGATGTGCAAGCCTATGGCTACACCTTC.

This clonotype was seen a few times. V gene TRBV9 combines with J gene TRBJ2-7; D possibly corresponds to TRBD2 (6 bases). V lost 3 bases and J 4 bases, leaving 11 bases between the germline ends. The CDR3 runs to 13 residues. Germline CDR1 SGDLS, CDR2 YYNGEE. The DNA of the CDR3 is TGTGCCAGCAGCGCGGGACTCCCATACGAGCAGTACTTC. Protein: CASSAGLPYEQYF.

This clonotype was seen many times. The chain couples TRBV12-3 or TRBV12-4 to TRBJ2-7; maybe TRBD2 (6 bases). The CDR3 has 14 residues. The V end was cut by 3 bases, the J end by 4 bases, with 13 bases between. This chain's CDR3 is CASSFSWAGYEQYF. CDR3 nucleotide sequence: TGTGCCAGCAGTTTCAGCTGGGCGGGGTACGAGCAGTACTTC.

The rearrangement uses TRBV7-9 and TRBJ1-1; tentatively, D is TRBD1 (5 bases). Germline V gives CDR1 SEHNR, CDR2 FQNEAQ (reference sequence). Trimming pared 5 bases from V and 2 bases from J, leaving 15 bases between. This CDR3 spans 15 amino acids. The DNA for the CDR3 is TGTGCCAGCAGCCCACCCAGGGTCCGCAACACTGAAGCTTTCTTT. This sequence encodes CASSPPRVRNTEAFF.

The chain combines TRBV3-1 with TRBJ2-2, with TRBD2 matching over 8 bases. V was clipped by 4 bases and J by 0 bases; unmatched bases: 4. CDR3 size: 16 residues. CDR1 and CDR2 from the germline V gene are LGHDT and YNNKEL (reference sequence). This chain's CDR3 is CASSPVAGPNTGELFF. CDR3 coding DNA: TGTGCCAGCAGCCCGGTAGCGGGACCGAACACCGGGGAGCTGTTTTTT. Complete variable domain (other parts from reference TRBV3-1 and TRBJ2-2): DTAVSQTPKYLVTQMGNDKSIKCEQNLGHDTMYWYKQDSKKFLKIMFSYNNKELIINETVPNRFSPKSPDKAHLNLHINSLELGDSAVYFCASSPVAGPNTGELFFGEGSRLTVL.

A few counts support this clonotype. The rearrangement uses TRBV5-6 and TRBJ2-2; D is possibly TRBD2 (5 bases). CDR1 and CDR2 from the germline V gene are SGHDT and YYEEEE. Trimming left V 0 bases short and J 6 bases short, with 12 bases between. The CDR3 has 15 amino acids. CDR3 nucleotide sequence: TGTGCCAGCAGCTTGGACCTAACTAGGGCCGGGGAGCTGTTTTTT. It yields the protein CASSLDLTRAGELFF.

This sequence joins TRBV29-1 and TRBJ2-1, with D uncertain. CDR3 length equals 14 residues. V shed 7 bases and J shed 5 bases, with 18 bases lying between them. Germline V lookup: CDR1 SQVTM, CDR2 ANQGSEA. The chain's CDR3 is CSALRVRSHNEQFF. CDR3 bases: TGCAGCGCCCTAAGGGTCCGGAGCCACAATGAGCAGTTCTTC.

The CDR3 DNA is TGCGCCAGCAGCTTGGTGGTAGGACAGGGGGATAACACTGAAGCTTTCTTT. Amino acids: CASSLVVGQGDNTEAFF. V is TRBV5-1 and J is TRBJ1-1, with 10 bases lining up with TRBD1. From germline, CDR1 is SGHRS and CDR2 YFSETQ. The CDR3 totals 17 residues. The V gene end was trimmed by 0 bases and the J gene end by 2 bases; junction bases not matched to a gene: 7.

This clonotype was observed at least ten times. This chain uses TRBV7-9 with TRBJ2-2; 7 nucleotides agree with TRBD2. J was trimmed by 2 bases and V by 2 bases; bases with no gene match: 2. The germline CDR1 and CDR2 sequences are SEHNR and FQNEAQ (reference sequence). The length of the CDR3 is 15 residues. Here the CDR3 reads CASSLSGKNTGELFF. The CDR3 bases are TGTGCCAGCAGCTTAAGCGGGAAAAACACCGGGGAGCTGTTTTTT.

This clonotype was picked up many times. The CDR3 reads CASSPTWGGLVDLEQFF. CDR3 nucleotides: TGTGCCAGCAGTCCGACCTGGGGGGGCCTAGTTGACTTGGAGCAGTTCTTC. V usage is TRBV12-3 or TRBV12-4 and J usage is TRBJ2-1; TRBD2 might be the D (7 bases). V was shortened by 5 bases and J by 10 bases, with 27 bases between the two germline ends. The CDR3 is 17 residues long.